These 26 T cell receptor beta chains came from one sample sequenced in a study of early T cells in non-severe SARS-CoV-2 infection. TCRdb re-analysed the 5' RACE reads in MiXCR, keeping a single row per CDR3 protein. The data contain around 110,000 distinct CDR3 sequences, around 10% of them singletons. What was sequenced was whole blood. These receptor sequences come from an adult who was a healthcare worker with PCR-confirmed SARS-CoV-2 infection or an uninfected control (not recorded which).

This clonotype came up a few times. This sequence joins TRBV6-2 or TRBV6-3 and TRBJ2-2; D uncertain. The CDR3 spans 10 residues. Per the germline V gene, CDR1 is MNHEY and CDR2 is SVGEGT. V lost 8 bases and J 8 bases, leaving 6 bases between the germline ends. The CDR3 coding sequence is TGTGCCAGCGGTAATGGGGAGCTGTTTTTT. Translating gives CASGNGELFF.

This clonotype was seen a handful of times. This sequence joins TRBV6-6 and TRBJ2-3; 7 bases fit TRBD1. This CDR3 comprises 15 residues. Trimming removed 6 bases from V and 4 bases from J; junction bases left unmatched: 10. Germline loops: CDR1 MNHNY, CDR2 SVGAGI (reference sequence). Here the CDR3 DNA reads TGTGCCAGCAGCCACACTCTGGACAGGCCAGATACGCAGTATTTT. This codes for CASSHTLDRPDTQYF.

This clonotype was counted at least ten times. CDR3 coding DNA: TGTGCCAGCAGTAGGACCGGGTACAATCAGCCCCAGCATTTT. It encodes CASSRTGYNQPQHF. The chain couples TRBV2 to TRBJ1-5; D unclear. V shed 5 bases and J shed 3 bases, with 11 bases lying between them. Germline lookup yields CDR1 SNHLY and CDR2 FYNNEI. CDR3 size: 14 residues.

There are many counts of this clonotype. This chain connects TRBV10-3 to TRBJ2-3, with 8 bases matching TRBD1. The CDR3 is 18 residues long. The germline V gene has CDR1 ENHRY and CDR2 SYGVKD. V was clipped by 6 bases and J by 1 base; unmatched bases: 15. CDR3 sequence: CAIRAGTGPGKGTDTQYF. In nucleotides, the CDR3 is TGTGCCATCAGGGCCGGGACAGGACCAGGAAAGGGCACAGATACGCAGTATTTT.

Regarding this clonotype: The junction differs from germline at one of its ends, possibly a read error. The chain combines TRBV12-3 or TRBV12-4 with TRBJ2-3; maybe TRBD2 (5 bases). The CDR3 runs 12 residues. CDR3 sequence reads: CTSSPRGETLYF. The CDR3 coding sequence is TGTACCAGCAGTCCACGTGGGGAGACTCTGTATTTT.

This chain uses TRBV21-1 with TRBJ1-5. TRBV21-1 is described as a pseudogene. The CDR3 loop spans 9 amino acids. The CDR3 loop reads CARNQPQHF. The CDR3 bases are TGTGCCAGGAATCAGCCCCAGCATTTT.

Details on this clonotype: One base away lies a much larger clone, so this may be a sequencing read error. V and J are TRBV12-3 or TRBV12-4 and TRBJ2-2, with 8 bases that match TRBD1. The CDR3 length is 17 residues. CDR3 DNA: TGTGCCAGCAGTTACCAACCCGGGACAGGATACACCGGGAAGCTGTTTTTT. The encoded protein is CASSYQPGTGYTGKLFF.

This clonotype was counted many times. The V gene is TRBV7-9, the J gene TRBJ1-4; tentative D call: TRBD1 (6 bases). CDR1 and CDR2 (germline): SEHNR, FQNEAQ (reference sequence). V lost 5 bases and J 4 bases, leaving 11 bases between the germline ends. The CDR3 covers 14 residues. As DNA, the CDR3 is TGTGCCAGCAGCCCAACAGGGCGTAATGAAAAACTGTTTTTT. Translated, it gives CASSPTGRNEKLFF.

This clonotype was picked up a small number of times. This chain uses TRBV12-2 with TRBJ2-2; whether TRBD1, the table's D call, matches the DNA was not checked. TRBV12-2 is given as a pseudogene. The CDR3 has 15 residues. CDR3 amino acids: CASRLGTQGRGELFF. The CDR3 DNA reads TGTGCAAGTCGCTTGGGAACCCAGGGACGCGGGGAGCTGTTTTTT.

This clonotype was recorded a few times. The chain recombines TRBV28 with TRBJ2-2; D not resolved. This CDR3 has 12 amino acids. In germline, CDR1 is MDHEN, CDR2 SYDVKM. V was cut by 6 bases and J by 6 bases, with 8 bases left in between. The CDR3 DNA follows: TGTGCCAGCAGAACTCCAGCCGGGGAGCTGTTTTTT. This encodes CASRTPAGELFF.

The chain uses TRBV28 and TRBJ1-5; D gene ambiguous. Germline V CDR1 and CDR2: MDHEN, SYDVKM. Trimming took 5 bases from V and 3 from J, leaving 5 bases between them. The CDR3 is made up of 12 amino acids. CDR3 amino acids: CASSQNNQPQHF. The CDR3 DNA follows: TGTGCCAGCAGTCAAAACAATCAGCCCCAGCATTTT.

This clonotype was counted many times. The rearrangement links TRBV6-6 to TRBJ2-1; TRBD1 is a possible D gene (5 bases). Trimming removed 6 bases at V and 6 bases at J, with 9 bases between. There are 12 residues in the CDR3. Germline V lookup: CDR1 MNHNY, CDR2 SVGAGI (reference sequence). In DNA, the CDR3 is TGTGCCAGCAGACAGGAACGCAATGAGCAGTTCTTC. It yields the protein CASRQERNEQFF.

The table lists this clonotype with many counts. This chain links TRBV6-2 or TRBV6-3 with TRBJ2-7, with D unresolved. CDR1 MNHEY and CDR2 SVGEGT come from the germline V gene. This CDR3 is 12 amino acids long. The V end lost 5 bases, the J end lost 3 bases, and 8 bases lay between the germline ends. CDR3 in DNA: TGTGCCAGCAGTCGGTCCTACTACGAGCAGTACTTC. It is translated as CASSRSYYEQYF.

In this sample, this clonotype turned up a few times. V usage is TRBV2 and J usage is TRBJ2-1, with D possibly being TRBD2 (5 bases). The CDR3 consists of 17 residues. V gave up 6 bases and J gave up 5 bases, with 23 bases separating them. The germline V gene has CDR1 SNHLY and CDR2 FYNNEI. CDR3 region: CASSKEGPNQSNNEQFF. For the CDR3, the DNA is TGTGCCAGCAGCAAAGAGGGCCCTAACCAATCCAACAATGAGCAGTTCTTC.

This clonotype appeared many times. The gene calls are TRBV20-1 and TRBJ2-7; 8 bases are shared with TRBD1. V lost 0 bases to trimming and J lost 7 bases; unmatched junction nucleotides: 11. Germline V gene lookup returns CDR1 DFQATT and CDR2 SNEGSKA (reference sequence). The CDR3 extends over 15 amino acids. CDR3 protein: CSARDGDRGSLEQYF. CDR3 nucleotide sequence: TGCAGTGCTAGAGACGGAGACAGGGGCTCTTTGGAGCAGTACTTC.

This clonotype has at least ten counts. The chain is built from TRBV7-2 and TRBJ1-5; D gene uncertain. CDR1 is SGHTA and CDR2 is FQGNSA in the germline V gene. Deletions cut 8 bases from V and 0 bases from J, with 11 bases between. The length of the CDR3 is 14 residues. DNA for the CDR3: TGTGCCAGCTCATTCACAGATAGCAATCAGCCCCAGCATTTT. Translated, it gives CASSFTDSNQPQHF. Together with reference TRBV7-2 and TRBJ1-5, the CDR3 gives the full variable domain: GAGVSQSPSNKVTEKGKDVELRCDPISGHTALYWYRQSLGQGLEFLIYFQGNSAPDKSGLPSDRFSAERTGGSVSTLTIQRTQQEDSAVYLCASSFTDSNQPQHFGDGTRLSIL.

The CDR3 loop is CASSLELQGYNQPQHF. The CDR3 coding sequence is TGTGCCAGCAGCTTAGAACTACAGGGTTATAATCAGCCCCAGCATTTT. This chain uses TRBV7-2 with TRBJ1-5; D possibly corresponds to TRBD1 (6 bases). The CDR3 spans 16 residues. Germline V gene data show CDR1 as SGHTA and CDR2 as FQGNSA. The germline V and J ends were trimmed by 1 base and 4 bases, with 14 bases remaining between them.

This clonotype has at least ten counts. V and J are TRBV12-3 or TRBV12-4 and TRBJ2-4; D remains unclear. V was cut by 6 bases and J by 0 bases, with 18 bases left in between. This CDR3 spans 17 amino acids. CDR3 region: CASSPNSQLLAKNIQYF. CDR3 DNA sequence: TGTGCCAGCAGCCCCAACAGTCAGCTTTTAGCCAAAAACATTCAGTACTTC.

The sample holds a few counts of this clonotype. V usage is TRBV2 and J usage is TRBJ1-2; 7 nucleotides line up with TRBD1. V lost 1 base, J lost 8 bases, and 10 bases stayed unmatched. CDR3 length: 15 amino acids. CDR1 is SNHLY, CDR2 FYNNEI, per germline. The CDR3 DNA sequence: TGTGCCAGCAGTGAAGTTTCGGTGGCAGGGGGAGGCTACACCTTC. Translating it yields CASSEVSVAGGGYTF. Full variable domain (remainder filled in from reference TRBV2 and TRBJ1-2): EPEVTQTPSHQVTQMGQEVILRCVPISNHLYFYWYRQILGQKVEFLVSFYNNEISEKSEIFDDQFSVERPDGSNFTLKIRSTKLEDSAMYFCASSEVSVAGGGYTFGSGTRLTVV.

This clonotype was seen repeatedly, ten times or more. The gene calls are TRBV18 and TRBJ2-7; TRBD2 agrees at 14 bases. With 2 bases clipped from V and 7 bases from J, the junction kept 7 bases outside the gene matches. The CDR3 is made up of 16 amino acids. Per germline, CDR1 KGHSH and CDR2 LQKENI. This CDR3 reads CASSPGTSGRKEEQYF. The DNA for the CDR3 is TGTGCCAGCTCACCAGGGACTAGCGGGAGAAAGGAAGAGCAGTACTTC.

This clonotype was detected ten times or more. CDR3 protein: CASSPEMGELFF. DNA for the CDR3: TGCGCCAGCAGCCCGGAGATGGGGGAGCTGTTTTTT. This chain uses TRBV5-1 with TRBJ2-2; unclear D gene. CDR3 length: 12 residues. Trimming took 4 bases from V and 8 from J, leaving 9 bases between them. Germline V gives CDR1 SGHRS, CDR2 YFSETQ.

This clonotype has a handful of counts. The chain employs TRBV11-2 and TRBJ2-1, with 11 positions matching TRBD2. Germline CDR1 and CDR2: SGHAT and FQNNGV. With V trimmed by 5 bases and J by 9 bases, 9 bases remained unmatched. The CDR3 covers 15 residues. The CDR3 nucleotides are TGTGCCAGCAGCCATGGGACTAGCGGTAGGGGTGAGCAGTTCTTC. Protein: CASSHGTSGRGEQFF. The full variable domain, completed using reference TRBV11-2 and TRBJ2-1, is EAGVAQSPRYKIIEKRQSVAFWCNPISGHATLYWYQQILGQGPKLLIQFQNNGVVDDSQLPKDRFSAERLKGVDSTLKIQPAKLEDSAVYLCASSHGTSGRGEQFFGPGTRLTVL.

The chain joins TRBV28 to TRBJ2-7; 9 positions agree with TRBD1. CDR1 MDHEN and CDR2 SYDVKM come from the germline V gene. Trimming removed 7 bases from V and 2 bases from J; junction bases left unmatched: 6. The CDR3 is 14 amino acids. CDR3 protein: CASMGTGLTYEQYF. DNA of the CDR3: TGTGCCAGCATGGGGACAGGGCTAACCTACGAGCAGTACTTC.

This chain joins TRBV5-8 and TRBJ2-4; no reliable D call. The ends were cut back, 7 bases at V and 0 bases at J, with 8 bases in the middle. The CDR3 contains 13 residues. Germline CDR1 SGHTS, CDR2 YDEGEE. The CDR3 DNA follows: TGTGCCAGCGGGCTGCTAGCCAAAAACATTCAGTACTTC. It translates to CASGLLAKNIQYF. The entire variable domain, with the rest obtained from reference TRBV5-8 and TRBJ2-4, is as follows: EAGVTQSPTHLIKTRGQQATLRCSPISGHTSVYWYQQALGLGLQFLLWYDEGEERNRGNFPPRFSGRQFPNYSSELNVNALELEDSALYLCASGLLAKNIQYFGAGTRLSVL.

The chain recombines TRBV29-1 with TRBJ2-3; D ambiguous. Between the trimmed V and J ends, which lost 4 bases and 3 bases, there was a span of 14 bases. The CDR3 contains 14 residues. Germline V gene data show CDR1 as SQVTM and CDR2 as ANQGSEA. CDR3 in DNA: TGCAGCGTTGGTCTCGATCGGCGGACAGATACGCAGTATTTT. As protein: CSVGLDRRTDTQYF.

This clonotype was counted many times. The chain combines TRBV28 with TRBJ1-2; D gene ambiguous. Trimming shortened V by 8 bases and J by 4 bases, and 14 bases separated the two germline ends. The CDR3 contains 13 residues. Germline CDR1 and CDR2: MDHEN and SYDVKM. This chain's CDR3 is CASGRIFAYGYTF. In DNA, the CDR3 is TGTGCCAGCGGCCGTATTTTCGCCTATGGCTACACCTTC.